The 9 T cell receptor beta chains reported below all come from one sample, sequenced in a study of T cell responses to AZD1222 COVID-19 vaccine. TCRdb's copy holds only in-frame clones and misses some; the assay was immunoSEQ multiplex PCR. The data contain about 130,000 clones, roughly 88% of them seen just once; the ten biggest clones take up 1.6%. The sequences come from peripheral blood, collected on day 0 of AZD1222 vaccination. These receptors were taken from an adult in good health.

This sequence joins TRBV7-2 and TRBJ2-1; the D gene is possibly TRBD2 (7 bases). Trimming shortened V by 1 base and J by 8 bases, and 18 bases separated the two germline ends. The CDR3 loop spans 16 amino acids. Germline CDR1 SGHTA, CDR2 FQGNSA. CDR3 coding DNA: TGTGCCAGCAGCTTAGAGGGGGGGACCGGGAGCCATGAGCAGTTCTTC. Translated, it gives CASSLEGGTGSHEQFF.

The chain joins TRBV27 to TRBJ1-1; maybe TRBD1 (5 bases). Germline V gives CDR1 MNHEY, CDR2 SMNVEV (reference sequence). This CDR3 comprises 13 residues. V was shortened by 4 bases and J by 4 bases, with 10 bases between the two germline ends. CDR3 region: CASSWGDPTEAFF. The CDR3 DNA is TGTGCCAGCAGTTGGGGGGACCCCACTGAAGCTTTCTTT.

Of note for this clone: The sample has other DNA sequences that encode this CDR3 too. The chain employs TRBV6-2 or TRBV6-3 and TRBJ1-1, with a tentative D call TRBD1 (6 bases). Trimming stripped 6 bases from V and 5 bases from J, with 7 bases between. Looked up from germline, CDR1 is MNHEY and CDR2 is SVGEGT. The CDR3 loop spans 11 amino acids. The CDR3 spells CASSQGTEAFF. The CDR3 bases are TGTGCCAGCAGCCAGGGGACTGAAGCTTTCTTT.

This sequence joins TRBV7-3 and TRBJ1-5; D unresolved. Germline V gives CDR1 SGHTA, CDR2 FQGTGA. The CDR3 extends over 13 amino acids. Trimming left V 2 bases short and J 7 bases short, with 9 bases between. CDR3: CASSLSGGQPQHF. The DNA of the CDR3 is TGTGCCAGCAGCTTATCGGGAGGACAGCCCCAGCATTTT. Variable domain in full (rest from reference TRBV7-3 and TRBJ1-5): GAGVSQTPSNKVTEKGKYVELRCDPISGHTALYWYRQSLGQGPEFLIYFQGTGAADDSGLPNDRFFAVRPEGSVSTLKIQRTERGDSAVYLCASSLSGGQPQHFGDGTRLSIL.

Comments on this clone: At one end, the junction sequence differs from germline, possibly due to a read error. The V call is TRBV2, the J call TRBJ2-7; D unresolved. Germline V gene data show CDR1 as SNHLY and CDR2 as FYNNEI. This CDR3 is 12 amino acids long. In DNA, the CDR3 is TGTGCCAGCACCTCTCTCTTTGGGCCCTGGGACTTC. It codes for CASTSLFGPWDF.

The V gene is TRBV7-8, the J gene TRBJ1-4; D remains ambiguous. The germline CDR1 and CDR2 sequences are SGHVS and FQNEAQ. The CDR3 spans 16 residues. V was clipped by 0 bases and J by 9 bases, with 17 bases between them. Here the CDR3 DNA reads TGTGCCAGCAGCTTAGCCCTCGGGCGGCAGATGAAAAAACTGTTTTTT. Protein: CASSLALGRQMKKLFF.

V usage is TRBV15 and J usage is TRBJ1-2; unclear D gene. Between the trimmed V and J ends, which lost 3 bases and 14 bases, there was a span of 16 bases. CDR3 size: 12 residues. Germline values: CDR1 LNHNV, CDR2 YYDKDF (reference sequence). CDR3 in DNA: TGTGCCACCAGCAGGTCATTAGGACGGAGGACCTTC. Its protein product is CATSRSLGRRTF.

The CDR3: CASSGSSGTSGYNEQFF. In nucleotides, the CDR3 is TGTGCCAGCAGCGGATCTTCCGGGACTAGCGGATACAATGAGCAGTTCTTC. V and J are TRBV7-2 and TRBJ2-1, with 11 bases identical to TRBD2. V gave up 5 bases and J gave up 4 bases; unmatched junction bases: 10. The germline V gene has CDR1 SGHTA and CDR2 FQGNSA. This CDR3 has 17 amino acids. Looking up the rest from reference TRBV7-2 and TRBJ2-1 gives the full variable domain: GAGVSQSPSNKVTEKGKDVELRCDPISGHTALYWYRQSLGQGLEFLIYFQGNSAPDKSGLPSDRFSAERTGGSVSTLTIQRTQQEDSAVYLCASSGSSGTSGYNEQFFGPGTRLTVL.

The J gene is TRBJ2-3, the V gene TRBV7-2; tentative D call: TRBD1 (5 bases). Germline loops: CDR1 SGHTA, CDR2 FQGNSA. The CDR3 is made up of 16 amino acids. With 2 bases removed from V and 5 bases from J, the gap between germline ends came to 17 bases. CDR3 bases: TGTGCCAGCAGCTTACCCCGCGGCAGGGTGGGAGATACGCAGTATTTT. As protein: CASSLPRGRVGDTQYF. Full variable domain (missing parts from reference TRBV7-2 and TRBJ2-3): GAGVSQSPSNKVTEKGKDVELRCDPISGHTALYWYRQSLGQGLEFLIYFQGNSAPDKSGLPSDRFSAERTGGSVSTLTIQRTQQEDSAVYLCASSLPRGRVGDTQYFGPGTRLTVL.